Below, 6 T cell receptor beta chains from the same sample are listed, as sequenced in a study of long-term antiretroviral therapy in people with HIV (dated by TCRdb to the early 2020s). Sequencing of the TRB variable region was done with the immunoSEQ hsTCRB v3.0 assay at survey level resolution. The table was pulled from immuneACCESS by TCRdb, which kept in-frame rearrangements only. Such tables lose some clones; where checked, under half of the loss comes from unresolved V genes, and the rest has no known cause. The sample yields approximately 15,000 clones; just under 85% were counted once. 18% of the sample belongs to the ten largest clones. This material consisted of unsorted PBMCs, taken just before starting antiretroviral therapy. The origin of the receptors is a middle-aged man with HIV.

This sequence joins TRBV25-1 and TRBJ1-4; D is uncertain. Looked up from germline, CDR1 is MGHDK and CDR2 is SYGVNS. The ends were cut back, 6 bases at V and 0 bases at J, with 14 bases in the middle. The CDR3 covers 16 residues. CDR3 bases: TGTGCCAGCAGCCCGGGTACAAAGGCAACTAATGAAAAACTGTTTTTT. Its translation is CASSPGTKATNEKLFF.

The V and J genes are TRBV6-5 and TRBJ2-1, with a possible D match to TRBD2 (5 bases). Germline values: CDR1 MNHEY, CDR2 SVGAGI. CDR3 length equals 14 residues. The V and J ends lost 4 bases and 8 bases respectively, with 15 bases between them. The CDR3: CASSFSTRDDEQFF. As DNA, the CDR3 is TGTGCCAGCAGTTTCTCTACGAGGGATGATGAGCAGTTCTTC.

This chain joins TRBV4-1 and TRBJ2-7; possible D gene TRBD2, 5 bases. The CDR3 loop spans 14 amino acids. Deletions cut 2 bases from V and 0 bases from J, with 8 bases between. The germline V gene has CDR1 MGHRA and CDR2 YSYEKL. The CDR3 loop reads CASSQRTGSYEQYF. For the CDR3, the DNA is TGCGCCAGCAGCCAACGGACTGGCTCCTACGAGCAGTACTTC.

The chain is built from TRBV10-3 and TRBJ2-7; no clear D gene. Germline lookup yields CDR1 ENHRY and CDR2 SYGVKD. This CDR3 region has 13 residues. V was cut by 0 bases and J by 7 bases, with 10 bases left in between. The CDR3 bases are TGTGCCATCAGTGAGTCGGTGGGGTCGGAGCAGTACTTC. This gives the protein CAISESVGSEQYF.

The CDR3 here is CASSSGQLTGELFF. The CDR3 nucleotides are TGCGCCAGCAGCTCCGGACAGTTGACCGGGGAGCTGTTTTTT. The gene calls are TRBV5-1 and TRBJ2-2; a possible D gene is TRBD1 (6 bases). The CDR3 runs to 14 residues. The germline V gene has CDR1 SGHRS and CDR2 YFSETQ. V gave up 3 bases and J gave up 5 bases, with 11 bases separating them. The variable domain in full, completed from reference TRBV5-1 and TRBJ2-2, reads KAGVTQTPRYLIKTRGQQVTLSCSPISGHRSVSWYQQTPGQGLQFLFEYFSETQRNKGNFPGRFSGRQFSNSRSEMNVSTLELGDSALYLCASSSGQLTGELFFGEGSRLTVL.

This chain connects TRBV5-6 to TRBJ1-2; D perhaps matches TRBD1 (6 bases). CDR1 and CDR2 (germline): SGHDT, YYEEEE. V was cut by 1 base and J by 9 bases, with 16 bases left in between. CDR3 size: 14 residues. Here the CDR3 DNA reads TGTGCCAGCAGCTTGTCAGGGGACTCGAGGAGCTACACCTTC. This gives the protein CASSLSGDSRSYTF.